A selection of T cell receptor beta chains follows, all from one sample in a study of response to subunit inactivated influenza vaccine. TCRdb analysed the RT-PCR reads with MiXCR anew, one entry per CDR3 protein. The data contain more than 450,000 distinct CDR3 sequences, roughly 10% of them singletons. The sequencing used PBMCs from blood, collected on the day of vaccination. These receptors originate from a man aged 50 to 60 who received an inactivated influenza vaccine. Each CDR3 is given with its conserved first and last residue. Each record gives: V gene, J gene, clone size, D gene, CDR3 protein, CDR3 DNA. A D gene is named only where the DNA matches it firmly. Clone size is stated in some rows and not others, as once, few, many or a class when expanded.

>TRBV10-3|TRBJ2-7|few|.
CAISESKGSYEQYF
TGTGCCATCAGTGAGTCAAAGGGAAGCTACGAGCAGTACTTC
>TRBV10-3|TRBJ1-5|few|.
CAISELAGGIQPQHF
TGTGCCATCAGTGAGCTGGCTGGGGGAATTCAGCCCCAGCATTTT
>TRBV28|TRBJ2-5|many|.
CASSQGRPKNQYF
TGTGCCAGCAGTCAAGGACGTCCCAAGAACCAGTACTTC
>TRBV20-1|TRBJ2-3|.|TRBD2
CSAKGLAGDGTDTQYF
TGCAGTGCTAAGGGACTAGCGGGAGATGGCACAGATACGCAGTATTTT
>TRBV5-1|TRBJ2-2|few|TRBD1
CASSVTGGAGELFF
TGCGCCAGCAGCGTTACAGGGGGAGCCGGGGAGCTGTTTTTT
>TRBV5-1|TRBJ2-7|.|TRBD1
CASSLGQGFDEQYF
TGCGCCAGCAGCTTGGGACAGGGGTTCGACGAGCAGTACTTC
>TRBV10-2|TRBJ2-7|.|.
CASNPRRETYEQYF
TGCGCCAGCAACCCCCGGAGGGAAACCTACGAGCAGTACTTC
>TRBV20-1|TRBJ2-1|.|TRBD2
CSARTSGIGEQFF
TGCAGTGCTAGGACTAGCGGGATTGGTGAGCAGTTCTTC
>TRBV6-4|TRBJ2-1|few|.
CASSGFGEQFF
TGTGCCAGCAGTGGGTTCGGGGAGCAGTTCTTC
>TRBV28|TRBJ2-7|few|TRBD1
CASSLSDRDSYEQYF
TGTGCCAGCAGTTTAAGTGACAGGGACTCCTACGAGCAGTACTTC
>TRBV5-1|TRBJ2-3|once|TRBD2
CASRKLAGGPKDTQYF
TGCGCCAGCAGAAAACTAGCGGGAGGGCCGAAAGATACGCAGTATTTT
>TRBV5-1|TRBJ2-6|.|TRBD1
CASSQWTGGGGANVLTF
TGCGCCAGCAGCCAATGGACAGGGGGTGGTGGGGCCAACGTCCTGACTTTC
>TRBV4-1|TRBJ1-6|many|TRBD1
CASSQTGVGNSPLHF
TGCGCCAGCAGCCAAACAGGGGTTGGGAATTCACCCCTCCACTTT
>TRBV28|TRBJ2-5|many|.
CASSLQGSQYF
TGTGCCAGCAGTTTACAGGGCAGCCAGTACTTC
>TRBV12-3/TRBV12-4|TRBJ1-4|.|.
CASSTWEKLFF
TGTGCCAGCAGTACGTGGGAAAAACTGTTTTTT
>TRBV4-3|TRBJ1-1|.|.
CASSQNGLAENTEAFF
TGCGCCAGCAGCCAAAACGGACTAGCCGAGAACACTGAAGCTTTCTTT
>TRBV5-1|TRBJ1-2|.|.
CASSLLTEANYGYTF
TGCGCCAGCAGCTTATTGACGGAAGCTAACTATGGCTACACCTTC
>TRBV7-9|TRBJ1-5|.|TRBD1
CASSKDRVGDQPQHF
TGTGCCAGCAGCAAAGACAGGGTGGGCGATCAGCCCCAGCATTTT
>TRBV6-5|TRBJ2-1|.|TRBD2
CASSYSTLSTSGGRGEQFF
TGTGCCAGCAGTTACTCGACCCTTTCAACTAGCGGGGGGCGGGGTGAGCAGTTCTTC
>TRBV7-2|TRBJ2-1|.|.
CASSLTRDANNEQFF
TGTGCCAGCAGCTTAACCCGGGACGCCAACAATGAGCAGTTCTTC
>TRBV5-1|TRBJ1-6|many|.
CASSLDGNSPLHF
TGTGCCAGCAGCTTAGACGGGAATTCACCCCTCCACTTT
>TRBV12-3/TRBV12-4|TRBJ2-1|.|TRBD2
CASRSGTSDEQFF
TGTGCCAGCAGGTCCGGGACTAGCGATGAGCAGTTCTTC
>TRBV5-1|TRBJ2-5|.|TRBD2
CASSLEGLTSGGHETQYF
TGCGCCAGCAGCTTGGAGGGCTTGACTAGCGGGGGGCACGAGACCCAGTACTTC
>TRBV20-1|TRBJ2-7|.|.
CSARDGGQGTYEQYF
TGCAGTGCTAGAGATGGGGGCCAAGGGACCTACGAGCAGTACTTC
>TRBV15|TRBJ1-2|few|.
CATSRPQGSGYTF
TGTGCCACCAGCCGCCCCCAGGGTTCTGGCTACACCTTC
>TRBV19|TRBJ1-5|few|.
CASSIAFGQPQHF
TGTGCCAGTAGTATTGCGTTTGGTCAGCCCCAGCATTTT
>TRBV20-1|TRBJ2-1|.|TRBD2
CSALGGLAGSSYNEQFF
TGCAGTGCTCTAGGGGGACTAGCGGGTTCCTCCTACAATGAGCAGTTCTTC
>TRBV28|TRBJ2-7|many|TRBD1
CASRDRGYEQYF
TGTGCCAGCCGGGACAGGGGCTACGAGCAGTACTTC
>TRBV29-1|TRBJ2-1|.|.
CSVVGRSYNEQFF
TGCAGCGTTGTAGGGAGATCCTACAATGAGCAGTTCTTC
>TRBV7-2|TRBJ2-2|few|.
CASSRRYRLNTGELFF
TGTGCCAGCAGCCGCCGGTACCGCCTGAACACCGGGGAGCTGTTTTTT
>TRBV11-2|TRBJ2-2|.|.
CASSHGRGRTNTGELFF
TGTGCCAGCAGCCACGGCCGGGGCAGAACGAACACCGGGGAGCTGTTTTTT
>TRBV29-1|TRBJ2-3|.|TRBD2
CSVGLAVGDTQYF
TGCAGCGTGGGACTAGCGGTTGGAGATACGCAGTATTTT
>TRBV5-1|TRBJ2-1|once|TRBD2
CASSSTHTSGGAHEQFF
TGCGCCAGCAGCTCGACCCACACTAGCGGGGGGGCCCATGAGCAGTTCTTC
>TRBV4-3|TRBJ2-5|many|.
CASSRDFQETQYF
TGCGCCAGCAGCCGGGACTTCCAAGAGACCCAGTACTTC
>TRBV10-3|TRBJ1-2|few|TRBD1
CAISGTGYYGYTF
TGTGCCATCTCGGGGACAGGTTACTATGGCTACACCTTC
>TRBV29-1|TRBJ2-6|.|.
CSVVGQSGANVLTF
TGCAGCGTCGTCGGACAGTCCGGGGCCAACGTCCTGACTTTC
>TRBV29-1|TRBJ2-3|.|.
CSVEPSLGTDTQYF
TGCAGCGTTGAGCCCAGCTTGGGGACAGATACGCAGTATTTT
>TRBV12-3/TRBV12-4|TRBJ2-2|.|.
CASSWVGVNTGELFF
TGTGCCAGCAGCTGGGTAGGGGTCAACACCGGGGAGCTGTTTTTT
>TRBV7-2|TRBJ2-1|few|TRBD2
CASSPLRKTSGQFF
TGTGCCAGCAGCCCCCTCAGGAAGACTAGCGGGCAGTTCTTC
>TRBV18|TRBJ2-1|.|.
CASSPLRGGNEQFF
TGTGCCAGCTCACCACTTCGTGGAGGGAATGAGCAGTTCTTC
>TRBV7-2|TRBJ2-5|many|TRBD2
CASSLVAGTRETQYF
TGTGCCAGCAGCTTGGTAGCGGGGACGCGGGAGACCCAGTACTTC
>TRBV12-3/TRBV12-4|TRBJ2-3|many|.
CASSFSGRVEDTQYF
TGTGCCAGCAGTTTTTCGGGCAGGGTGGAAGATACGCAGTATTTT
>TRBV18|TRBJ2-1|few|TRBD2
CASSPRREGDEQFF
TGTGCCAGCTCACCACGGCGGGAGGGGGATGAGCAGTTCTTC
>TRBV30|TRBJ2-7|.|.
CAWGTWGEQYF
TGTGCCTGGGGGACATGGGGCGAGCAGTACTTC
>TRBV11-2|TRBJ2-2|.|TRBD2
CASSSFSGRALGELFF
TGTGCCAGCAGCTCATTTAGCGGGAGGGCCCTCGGGGAGCTGTTTTTT
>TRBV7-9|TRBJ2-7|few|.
CASSRLKDSEQYF
TGTGCCAGCAGCCGGCTTAAGGATAGCGAGCAGTACTTC
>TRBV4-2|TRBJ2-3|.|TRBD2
CASSQGGRGGMSTDTQYF
TGTGCCAGCAGCCAAGGTGGGCGGGGGGGCATGAGCACAGATACGCAGTATTTT
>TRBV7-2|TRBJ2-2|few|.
CASSYDFTGELFF
TGTGCCAGCAGCTACGACTTCACCGGGGAGCTGTTTTTT